This T cell receptor beta chain was captured by sequencing in a study of blood T cell repertoires in COVID-19. Study-level information: T cells, B-cell-depleted T cells, or PBMCs supplied cDNA or gDNA.

The CDR3 covers 13 residues. Trimming shortened V by 5 bases and J by 1 base, and 9 bases separated the two germline ends. The method was immunoSEQ multiplex PCR; TCRdb's version includes in-frame clones alone and lacks a portion of them. The table shows more than 400,000 clones, with about nine tenths occurring only once. Categorization into cohorts depended on clinical history that participants reported. Recovered status in Cohort 3 required two negative PCRs, clearance, or symptom resolution. V usage is TRBV12-3 or TRBV12-4 and J usage is TRBJ2-7, with D perhaps TRBD1 (5 bases). Sample: PBMCs or T cells enriched from blood (not recorded which). This sequence originates from a woman younger than 35 who had recovered from COVID-19. CDR3 bases: TGTGCCAGCAGTCCCCGACAGTCCTACGAGCAGTACTTC. This translates into CASSPRQSYEQYF.